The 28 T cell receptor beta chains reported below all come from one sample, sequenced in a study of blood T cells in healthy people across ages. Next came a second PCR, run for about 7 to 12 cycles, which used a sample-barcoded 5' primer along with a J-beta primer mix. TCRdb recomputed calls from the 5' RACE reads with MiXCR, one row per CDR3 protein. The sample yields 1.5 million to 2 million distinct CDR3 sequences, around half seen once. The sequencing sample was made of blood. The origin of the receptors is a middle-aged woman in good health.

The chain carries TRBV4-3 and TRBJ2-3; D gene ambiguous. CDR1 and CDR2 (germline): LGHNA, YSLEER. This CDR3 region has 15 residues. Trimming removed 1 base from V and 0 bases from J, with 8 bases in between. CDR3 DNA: TGCGCCAGCAGCCAAGGACACCAGAGCACAGATACGCAGTATTTT. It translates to CASSQGHQSTDTQYF.

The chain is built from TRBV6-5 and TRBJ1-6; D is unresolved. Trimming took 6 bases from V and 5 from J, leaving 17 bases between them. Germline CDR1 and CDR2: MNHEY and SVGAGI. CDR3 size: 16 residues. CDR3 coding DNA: TGTGCCAGCAGCCCCGGCATGGGTGGGCATAATTCACCCCTCCACTTT. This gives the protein CASSPGMGGHNSPLHF.

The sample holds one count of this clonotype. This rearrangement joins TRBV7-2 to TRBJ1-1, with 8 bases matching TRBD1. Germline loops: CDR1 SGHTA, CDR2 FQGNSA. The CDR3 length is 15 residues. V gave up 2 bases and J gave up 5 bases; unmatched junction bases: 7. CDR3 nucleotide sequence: TGTGCCAGCAGCTTACAATCAGGGGGCTTGACTGAAGCTTTCTTT. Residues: CASSLQSGGLTEAFF. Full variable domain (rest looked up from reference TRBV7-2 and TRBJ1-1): GAGVSQSPSNKVTEKGKDVELRCDPISGHTALYWYRQSLGQGLEFLIYFQGNSAPDKSGLPSDRFSAERTGGSVSTLTIQRTQQEDSAVYLCASSLQSGGLTEAFFGQGTRLTVV.

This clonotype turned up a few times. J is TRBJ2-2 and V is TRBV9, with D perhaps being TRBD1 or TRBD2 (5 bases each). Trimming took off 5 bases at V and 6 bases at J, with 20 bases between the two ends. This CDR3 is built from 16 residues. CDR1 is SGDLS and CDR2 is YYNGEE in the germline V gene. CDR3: CASSSGTLGFPGELFF. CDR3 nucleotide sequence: TGTGCCAGCAGTTCCGGGACCCTAGGTTTCCCCGGGGAGCTGTTTTTT.

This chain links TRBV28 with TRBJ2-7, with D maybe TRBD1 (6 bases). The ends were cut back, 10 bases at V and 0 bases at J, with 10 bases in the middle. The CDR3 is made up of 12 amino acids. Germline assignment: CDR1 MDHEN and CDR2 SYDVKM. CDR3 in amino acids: CATGDLSYEQYF. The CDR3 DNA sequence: TGTGCCACAGGGGACCTCTCCTACGAGCAGTACTTC.

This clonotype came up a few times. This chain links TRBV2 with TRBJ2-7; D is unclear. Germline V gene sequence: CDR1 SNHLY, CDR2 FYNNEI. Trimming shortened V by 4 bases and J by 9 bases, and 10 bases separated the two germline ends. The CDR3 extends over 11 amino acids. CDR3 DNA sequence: TGTGCCAGCAGTGTTGGATCCCTGCAGTACTTC. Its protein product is CASSVGSLQYF.

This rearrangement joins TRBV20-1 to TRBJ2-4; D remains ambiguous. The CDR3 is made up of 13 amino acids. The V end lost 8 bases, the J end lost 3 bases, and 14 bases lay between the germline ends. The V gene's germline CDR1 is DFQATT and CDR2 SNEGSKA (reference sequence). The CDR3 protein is CSPLGDNKNIQYF. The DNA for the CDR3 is TGCAGTCCTCTGGGCGATAACAAAAACATTCAGTACTTC.

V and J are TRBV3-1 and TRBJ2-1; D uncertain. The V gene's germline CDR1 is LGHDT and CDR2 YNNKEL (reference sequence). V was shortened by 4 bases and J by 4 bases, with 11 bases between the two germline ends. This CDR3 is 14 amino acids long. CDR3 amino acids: CASSPPADYNEQFF. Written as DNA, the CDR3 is TGTGCCAGCAGCCCTCCGGCTGATTACAATGAGCAGTTCTTC.

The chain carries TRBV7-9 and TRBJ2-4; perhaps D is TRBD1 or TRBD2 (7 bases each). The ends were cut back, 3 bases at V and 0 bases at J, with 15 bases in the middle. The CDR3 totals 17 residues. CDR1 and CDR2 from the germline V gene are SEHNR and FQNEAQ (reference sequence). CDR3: CASSFRGGPLAKNIQYF. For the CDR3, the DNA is TGTGCCAGCAGCTTCAGGGGGGGCCCTTTAGCCAAAAACATTCAGTACTTC.

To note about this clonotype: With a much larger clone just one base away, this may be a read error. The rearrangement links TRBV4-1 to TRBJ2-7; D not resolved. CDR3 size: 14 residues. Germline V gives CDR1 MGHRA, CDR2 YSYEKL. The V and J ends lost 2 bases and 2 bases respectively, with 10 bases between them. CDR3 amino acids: CASSQMAVPYEQYF. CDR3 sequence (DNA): TGCGCCAGCAGCCAAATGGCAGTCCCCTACGAGCAGTACTTC.

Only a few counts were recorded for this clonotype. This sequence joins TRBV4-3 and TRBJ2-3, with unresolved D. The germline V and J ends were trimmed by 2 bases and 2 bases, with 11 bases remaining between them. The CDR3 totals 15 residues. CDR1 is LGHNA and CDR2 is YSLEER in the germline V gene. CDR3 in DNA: TGCGCCAGCAGCCAAAAGGGCTTCTCCACAGATACGCAGTATTTT. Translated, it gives CASSQKGFSTDTQYF.

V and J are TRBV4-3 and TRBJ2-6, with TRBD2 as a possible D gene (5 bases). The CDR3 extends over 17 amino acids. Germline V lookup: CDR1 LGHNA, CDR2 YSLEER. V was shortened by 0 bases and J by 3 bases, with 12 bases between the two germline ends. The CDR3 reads CASSQDLWGVGANVLTF. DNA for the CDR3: TGCGCCAGCAGCCAAGATCTTTGGGGAGTTGGGGCCAACGTCCTGACTTTC.

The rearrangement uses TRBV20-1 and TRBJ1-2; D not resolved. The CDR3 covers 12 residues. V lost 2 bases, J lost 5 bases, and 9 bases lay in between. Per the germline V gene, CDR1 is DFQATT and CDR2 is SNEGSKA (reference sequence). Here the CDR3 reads CSARKGPYGYTF. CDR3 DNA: TGCAGTGCTAGAAAGGGCCCATATGGCTACACCTTC.

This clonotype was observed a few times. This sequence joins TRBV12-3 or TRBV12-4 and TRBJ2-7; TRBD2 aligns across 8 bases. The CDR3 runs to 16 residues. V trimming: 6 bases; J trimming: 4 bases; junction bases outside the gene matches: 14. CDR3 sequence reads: CASSPPKVSGDYEQYF. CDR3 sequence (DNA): TGTGCCAGCAGCCCTCCCAAGGTTAGCGGGGATTACGAGCAGTACTTC.

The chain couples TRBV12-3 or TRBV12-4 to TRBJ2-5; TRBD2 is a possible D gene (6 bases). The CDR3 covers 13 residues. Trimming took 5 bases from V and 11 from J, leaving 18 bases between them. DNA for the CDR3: TGTGCCAGCAGTCGCCGGACTAAAGCGGAGCAGTACTTC. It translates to CASSRRTKAEQYF.

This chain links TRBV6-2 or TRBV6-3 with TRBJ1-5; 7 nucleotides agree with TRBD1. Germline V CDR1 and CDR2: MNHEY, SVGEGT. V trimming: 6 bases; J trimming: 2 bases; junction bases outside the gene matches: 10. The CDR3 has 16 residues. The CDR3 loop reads CASREGDRGGNQPQHF. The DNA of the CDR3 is TGTGCCAGCAGGGAAGGGGACAGAGGGGGCAATCAGCCCCAGCATTTT.

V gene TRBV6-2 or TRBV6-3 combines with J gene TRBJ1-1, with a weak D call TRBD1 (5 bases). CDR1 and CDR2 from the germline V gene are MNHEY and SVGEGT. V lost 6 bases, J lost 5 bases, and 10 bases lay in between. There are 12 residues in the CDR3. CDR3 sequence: CASRFGATEAFF. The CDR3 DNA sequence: TGTGCCAGCAGATTTGGGGCAACTGAAGCTTTCTTT.

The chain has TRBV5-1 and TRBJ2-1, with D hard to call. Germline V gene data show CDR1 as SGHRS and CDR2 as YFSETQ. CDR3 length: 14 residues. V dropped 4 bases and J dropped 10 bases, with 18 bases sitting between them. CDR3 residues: CASSPPARPMEQFF. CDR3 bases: TGCGCCAGCAGCCCCCCCGCTAGACCCATGGAGCAGTTCTTC.

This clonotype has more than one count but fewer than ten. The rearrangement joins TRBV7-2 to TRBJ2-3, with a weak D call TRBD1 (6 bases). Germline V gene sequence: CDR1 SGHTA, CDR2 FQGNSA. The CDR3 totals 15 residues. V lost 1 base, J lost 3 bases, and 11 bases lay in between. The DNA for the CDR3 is TGTGCCAGCAGCTTAGTTTCCAGGGGAACAGATACGCAGTATTTT. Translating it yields CASSLVSRGTDTQYF.

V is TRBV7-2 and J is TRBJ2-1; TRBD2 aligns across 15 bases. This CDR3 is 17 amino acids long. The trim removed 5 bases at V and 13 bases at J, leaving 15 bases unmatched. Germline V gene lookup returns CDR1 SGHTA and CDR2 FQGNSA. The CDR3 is CASSPPGLAGGRETQFF. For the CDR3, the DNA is TGTGCCAGCAGCCCACCGGGACTAGCGGGGGGTAGGGAGACCCAGTTCTTC.

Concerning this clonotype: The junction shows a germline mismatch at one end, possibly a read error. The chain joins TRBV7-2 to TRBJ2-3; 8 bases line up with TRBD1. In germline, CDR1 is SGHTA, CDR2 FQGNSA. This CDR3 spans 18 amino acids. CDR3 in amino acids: CAGSSTRQGFPSTDTQYF. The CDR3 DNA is TGTGCCGGCAGCTCCACTCGACAGGGGTTCCCTAGCACAGATACGCAGTATTTT.

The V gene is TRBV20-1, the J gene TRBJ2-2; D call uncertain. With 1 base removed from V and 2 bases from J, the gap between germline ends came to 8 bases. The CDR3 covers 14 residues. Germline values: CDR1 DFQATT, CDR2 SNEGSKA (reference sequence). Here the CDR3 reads CSARGVRNTGELFF. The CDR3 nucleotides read TGCAGTGCTAGAGGGGTCAGAAACACCGGGGAGCTGTTTTTT.

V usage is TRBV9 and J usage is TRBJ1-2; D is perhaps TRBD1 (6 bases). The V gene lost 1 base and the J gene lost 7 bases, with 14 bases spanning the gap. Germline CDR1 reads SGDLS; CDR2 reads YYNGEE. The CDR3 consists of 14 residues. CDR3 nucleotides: TGTGCCAGCAGCGTAAGGACAGATTATCCTGGCTACACCTTC. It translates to CASSVRTDYPGYTF.

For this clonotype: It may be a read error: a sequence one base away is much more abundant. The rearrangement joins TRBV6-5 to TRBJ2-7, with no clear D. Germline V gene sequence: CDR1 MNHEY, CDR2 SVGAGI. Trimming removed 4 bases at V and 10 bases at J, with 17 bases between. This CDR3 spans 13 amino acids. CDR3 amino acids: CASSSAFGGIQYF. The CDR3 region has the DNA TGTGCCAGCAGTTCCGCGTTCGGTGGCATCCAGTACTTC.

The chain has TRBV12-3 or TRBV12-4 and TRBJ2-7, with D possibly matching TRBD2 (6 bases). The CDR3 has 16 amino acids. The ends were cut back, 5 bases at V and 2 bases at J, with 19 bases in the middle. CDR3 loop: CASSARSGGGAYEQYF. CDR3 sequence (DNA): TGTGCCAGCAGTGCCCGCTCCGGCGGAGGGGCCTACGAGCAGTACTTC.

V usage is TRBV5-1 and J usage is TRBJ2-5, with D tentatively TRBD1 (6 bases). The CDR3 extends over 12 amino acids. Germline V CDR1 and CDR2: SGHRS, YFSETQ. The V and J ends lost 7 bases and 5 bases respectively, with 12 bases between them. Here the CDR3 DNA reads TGCGCCAGCGACAGGCCGGGGGAGACCCAGTACTTC. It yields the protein CASDRPGETQYF.

CDR3 region: CSASRTVSETQYF. CDR3 DNA: TGCAGTGCCTCCCGGACTGTATCAGAGACCCAGTACTTC. The gene calls are TRBV20-1 and TRBJ2-5; TRBD2 might be the D (5 bases). The CDR3 extends over 13 amino acids. CDR1 is DFQATT and CDR2 is SNEGSKA in the germline V gene (reference sequence). V lost 6 bases to trimming and J lost 4 bases, with 15 bases between them.

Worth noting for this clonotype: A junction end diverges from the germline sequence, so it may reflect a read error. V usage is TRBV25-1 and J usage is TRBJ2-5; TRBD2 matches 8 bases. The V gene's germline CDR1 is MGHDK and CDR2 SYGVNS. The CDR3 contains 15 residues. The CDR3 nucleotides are TGTGCCGGCAGTATCGGGGGGGCGTCGGGAGAGACCCAGTACTTC. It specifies CAGSIGGASGETQYF. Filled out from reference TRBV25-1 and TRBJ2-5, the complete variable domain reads EADIYQTPRYLVIGTGKKITLECSQTMGHDKMYWYQQDPGMELHLIHYSYGVNSTEKGDLSSESTVSRIRTEHFPLTLESARPSHTSQYLCAGSIGGASGETQYFGPGTRLLVL.